These T cell receptor beta chains were read from a single sample in a study of T cells after yellow fever vaccination. TCRdb reprocessed the 5' RACE reads via MiXCR and lists one record per CDR3 protein. The sample lists a few hundred thousand distinct CDR3 sequences; around 3.6% were seen once. The sequencing here drew on PBMCs, taken on the day of the yellow fever booster vaccination. These TCRs come from a man between 18 and 29 years old who received the YFV17D yellow fever vaccine. Each CDR3 is given with its conserved first and last residue. The D gene is left open where the match is weak. For some rows the clone size is stated as once, few or many, or as a class when expanded; others skip it.

d_call	v_call	j_call	clone_size	cdr3_nt	cdr3_aa
NA	TRBV6-2/TRBV6-3	TRBJ2-3	many	TGTGCCAGCAGTTACAAGCCTGCGGATACGCAGTATTTT	CASSYKPADTQYF
NA	TRBV12-1	TRBJ2-1	many	TGTGCCAGCAGCCCGGACAGATACAATGAGCAGTTCTTC	CASSPDRYNEQFF
NA	TRBV4-2	TRBJ1-1	many	TGTGCCAGCAGCCACCTCGGGAGGGACACTGAAGCTTTCTTT	CASSHLGRDTEAFF
NA	TRBV28	TRBJ1-5	many	TGTGCCAGCAGTTACACGGGAGATCGGGGGATGGGTCAGCCCCAGCATTTT	CASSYTGDRGMGQPQHF
NA	TRBV6-1	TRBJ1-2	NA	TGTGCCAGCCTCCTCGAGAGGGGTGGCTACACCTTC	CASLLERGGYTF
NA	TRBV6-1	TRBJ2-3	NA	TGTGCCAGCAGTGATCGTAGGGGATCTACTCTTAGCACAGATACGCAGTATTTT	CASSDRRGSTLSTDTQYF
TRBD1	TRBV27	TRBJ2-7	few	TGTGCCAGCAGTTCGTGGACAGGGATTCCCTACGAGCAGTACTTC	CASSSWTGIPYEQYF
TRBD1	TRBV27	TRBJ2-2	many	TGTGCCAGCAGCCGAAGTGGGACAGGGACGATCCGCACCGGGGAGCTGTTTTTT	CASSRSGTGTIRTGELFF
NA	TRBV24-1	TRBJ1-1	many	TGTGCCACCAGTGATGCTAGGGGCACTGAAGCTTTCTTT	CATSDARGTEAFF
NA	TRBV27	TRBJ2-1	NA	TGTGCCAGCAGTTTAGGGCTAACCCCCTACAATGAGCAGTTCTTC	CASSLGLTPYNEQFF
NA	TRBV7-3	TRBJ2-3	NA	TGTGCCAGCAGCTCTACAGGGACAACTAGCACAGATACGCAGTATTTT	CASSSTGTTSTDTQYF
TRBD1	TRBV10-3	TRBJ1-5	few	TGTGCCATCAGTGACTCAATCGACAGGGGGGATCAGCCCCAGCATTTT	CAISDSIDRGDQPQHF
TRBD1	TRBV12-3/TRBV12-4	TRBJ2-2	few	TGTGCCAGCAGCTCCCCAGGGGGTCTCACCGGGGAGCTGTTTTTT	CASSSPGGLTGELFF
NA	TRBV5-4	TRBJ2-1	NA	TGTGCCGGGGGGACTCCCCATGAGCAGTTCTTC	CAGGTPHEQFF
NA	TRBV5-1	TRBJ1-2	many	TGCGCCAGAGGGGGGGAGCACTATGGCTACACCTTC	CARGGEHYGYTF
TRBD2	TRBV5-1	TRBJ2-1	few	TGCGCCAGCAGCCAAACTAGCGGGGGGGCAGTCAATGAGCAGTTCTTC	CASSQTSGGAVNEQFF
TRBD1	TRBV6-2/TRBV6-3	TRBJ1-1	many	TGTGCCAGCAGTTCGGCCACCGGGACAGGCGGGCGACAGGGTACTGCTTTCTTT	CASSSATGTGGRQGTAFF
NA	TRBV28	TRBJ1-5	many	TGTGCCGGCGCCGTGGGGGGGAGCAATCAGCCCCAGCATTTT	CAGAVGGSNQPQHF
NA	TRBV2	TRBJ2-1	few	TGTGCCAGCAGGCCCTCCCCCGGGGAGCAGTTCTTC	CASRPSPGEQFF
NA	TRBV5-1	TRBJ2-3	many	TGCGCCAGCAGCCGTAACAGGTCCCCAGATACGCAGTATTTT	CASSRNRSPDTQYF
NA	TRBV29-1	TRBJ1-4	NA	TGCAGCGTTGAAGAGGGGCTTACTAATGAAAAACTGTTTTTT	CSVEEGLTNEKLFF
NA	TRBV19	TRBJ2-5	NA	TGTGCCAGTAGTCCGGACAGTCACCAAGAGACCCAGTACTTC	CASSPDSHQETQYF
NA	TRBV4-3	TRBJ2-7	NA	TGCGCCAGCAGCCAATCGGAGGGGTTGGACGAGCAGTACTTC	CASSQSEGLDEQYF
NA	TRBV5-4	TRBJ2-7	many	TGTGCCAGCAGCCGGGACCGAGGCGAGCAGTACTTC	CASSRDRGEQYF
TRBD1	TRBV19	TRBJ1-2	few	TGTGCCAGTACCTTTCAACAGGGGGAGCCGACTGGCTACACCTTC	CASTFQQGEPTGYTF
NA	TRBV28	TRBJ1-6	few	TGTGCCAGCAGTTTCGGGATAGGAGGGAATTCACCCCTCCACTTT	CASSFGIGGNSPLHF
NA	TRBV6-5	TRBJ2-7	few	TGTGCCAGCAGCGAAACAGGGAACACCTACGAGCAGTACTTC	CASSETGNTYEQYF
NA	TRBV7-9	TRBJ1-5	many	TGTGCCAGCAGCTTAACAGGGAGGGACAATCAGCCCCAGCATTTT	CASSLTGRDNQPQHF
TRBD1	TRBV5-1	TRBJ2-2	many	TGCGCCAGCAGCTTAATGCCGGGACAGGGGGGACCCGCGAACACCGGGGAGCTGTTTTTT	CASSLMPGQGGPANTGELFF
TRBD2	TRBV27	TRBJ2-4	many	TGTGCCAGCAGTTCGGGAGCGGGGGTAAACATTCAGTACTTC	CASSSGAGVNIQYF
NA	TRBV6-1	TRBJ1-5	many	TGTGCCAGCAGTGCCTATCAGCCCCAGCATTTT	CASSAYQPQHF
TRBD1	TRBV7-2	TRBJ2-7	many	TGTGCCAGCAGCTCGATAGGGACAGGGCTTCCCTACGAGCAGTACTTC	CASSSIGTGLPYEQYF
TRBD1	TRBV7-2	TRBJ1-2	many	TGTGCCAGCAGCTTAACAGGGGAAGTTGGCTACACCTTC	CASSLTGEVGYTF
NA	TRBV5-1	TRBJ1-5	NA	TGCGCCAGCAGCTTGGAGAGGATGGATCAGCCCCAGCATTTT	CASSLERMDQPQHF
NA	TRBV19	TRBJ2-5	NA	TGTGCCAGTAGTAGACCCCCGGGACAAAGGGAAGAGACCCAGTACTTC	CASSRPPGQREETQYF
TRBD1	TRBV6-2/TRBV6-3	TRBJ1-2	NA	TGTGCCAGCAGTCATAGACAGGGGAGAAACTATGGCTACACCTTC	CASSHRQGRNYGYTF
NA	TRBV6-6	TRBJ2-5	NA	TGTGCCAGCAGCCCACCCGGGGCTAGCGCTCTCCAAGAGACCCAGTACTTC	CASSPPGASALQETQYF
TRBD1	TRBV5-1	TRBJ2-1	many	TGCGCCAGCAGTTACAGGGGTGGCTACAATGAGCAGTTCTTC	CASSYRGGYNEQFF
TRBD2	TRBV10-3	TRBJ2-5	NA	TGTGCCATCAGTCCAGGACTAGCGGGGGGTTTGACCCAGTACTTC	CAISPGLAGGLTQYF
TRBD2	TRBV6-2/TRBV6-3	TRBJ2-3	many	TGTGCCAGCAGTTATAGCGGGGGACCGGGGAATACGCAGTATTTT	CASSYSGGPGNTQYF
TRBD2	TRBV7-3	TRBJ2-7	few	TGTGCCAGCAGCCCTAGCGGGGGGTACGAGCAGTACTTC	CASSPSGGYEQYF
NA	TRBV7-8	TRBJ1-2	NA	TGTGCCAGCAGCTCCGCCGGACAGTTTAACTATGGCTACACCTTC	CASSSAGQFNYGYTF
NA	TRBV12-3/TRBV12-4	TRBJ2-1	NA	TGTGCCAGCAGTTTAGAACGGGTCTTAAATGAGCAGTTCTTC	CASSLERVLNEQFF
NA	TRBV5-5	TRBJ1-1	few	TGTGCCAGCAGCTTCTGGCAGGGCTCCTTGAACACTGAAGCTTTCTTT	CASSFWQGSLNTEAFF
NA	TRBV6-6	TRBJ2-5	few	TGTGCCAGCAGTTACCAGCGCGGGGTGGGGGAGACCCAGTACTTC	CASSYQRGVGETQYF
TRBD1	TRBV12-3/TRBV12-4	TRBJ2-1	few	TGTGCCAGCAGCGCTCAGGGGGCCACTCTCTGGCACTACAATGAGCAGTTCTTC	CASSAQGATLWHYNEQFF
TRBD1	TRBV10-3	TRBJ1-6	many	TGTGCCATCAGTCCCGGGACAGGGGAACGTTCACCCCTCCACTTT	CAISPGTGERSPLHF
TRBD2	TRBV4-1	TRBJ2-2	many	TGCGCCAGCAGCCAACTTCGTCTCCTAGCGGATAACACCGGGGAGCTGTTTTTT	CASSQLRLLADNTGELFF
NA	TRBV28	TRBJ2-5	many	TGTGCCAGCAGTTTTGGAGGGGGCGAGGGAGAGACCCAGTACTTC	CASSFGGGEGETQYF
NA	TRBV7-8	TRBJ2-6	many	TGTGCCAGCAGCTTCCGTGATAACAGCTGGGCTGAAGTCTCTGGGGCCAACGTCCTGACTTTC	CASSFRDNSWAEVSGANVLTF
NA	TRBV20-1	TRBJ2-1	NA	TGCAGTGCTCTTCCGGACACCCCCTCCTACAATGAGCAGTTCTTC	CSALPDTPSYNEQFF
NA	TRBV12-3/TRBV12-4	TRBJ2-2	NA	TGTGCCAGCGGGCAAGCGAACTCCGGGGAGCTGTTTTTT	CASGQANSGELFF
NA	TRBV5-4	TRBJ1-2	NA	TGTGCCAGCAGCACAACGGGGCCGACGTCGGGCTACACCTTC	CASSTTGPTSGYTF
NA	TRBV6-5	TRBJ1-6	few	TGTGCCAGCAGTCTGCAGGGGTTGGATGGGAATTCACCCCTCCACTTT	CASSLQGLDGNSPLHF
TRBD2	TRBV11-2	TRBJ2-1	few	TGTGCCAGCAGCTTCCTAACTAGCGGGGGGGCTTACAATGAGCAGTTCTTC	CASSFLTSGGAYNEQFF
NA	TRBV6-1	TRBJ1-1	many	TGTGCCAGCACGGCAGACATGAACACTGAAGCTTTCTTT	CASTADMNTEAFF
NA	TRBV24-1	TRBJ1-1	NA	TGTGCCACCAGCTCGCAGGGTTATTCTGAAGCTTTCTTT	CATSSQGYSEAFF
NA	TRBV7-6	TRBJ2-1	many	TGTGCCAGCAGCTCGGCGGTCGACATGAGCTCCTACAATGAGCAGTTCTTC	CASSSAVDMSSYNEQFF
NA	TRBV7-2	TRBJ2-3	many	TGTGCCAGCAGCTTAGCAGAAAGCGGGTCTTACACAGATACGCAGTATTTT	CASSLAESGSYTDTQYF
NA	TRBV4-2	TRBJ2-6	NA	TGTGCCAGCAGCCAAGCCGGGGGTGGGGCTGGGGCCAACGTCCTGACTTTC	CASSQAGGGAGANVLTF